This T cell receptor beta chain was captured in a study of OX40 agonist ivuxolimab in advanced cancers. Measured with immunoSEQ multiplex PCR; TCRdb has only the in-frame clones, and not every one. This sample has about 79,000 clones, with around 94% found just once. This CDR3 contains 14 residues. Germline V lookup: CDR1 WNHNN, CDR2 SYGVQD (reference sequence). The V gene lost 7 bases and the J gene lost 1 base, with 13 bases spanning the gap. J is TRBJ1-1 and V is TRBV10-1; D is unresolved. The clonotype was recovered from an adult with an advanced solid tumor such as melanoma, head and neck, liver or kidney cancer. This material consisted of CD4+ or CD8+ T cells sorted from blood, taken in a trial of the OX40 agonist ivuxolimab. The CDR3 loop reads CASTSGRSNTEAFF. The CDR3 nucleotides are TGCGCCAGCACCTCCGGGAGGTCGAACACTGAAGCTTTCTTT.